The TCR beta chain described here comes from a study of post-analysis software for immune sequencing data. Study background: Relapsing-remitting, secondary progressive and progressive-relapsing forms made up the multiple sclerosis disease courses.

Per germline, CDR1 DFQATT and CDR2 SNEGSKA (reference sequence). CDR3 length: 18 residues. Germline trimming cut 5 bases from V and 4 bases from J; bases unmatched to any gene: 19. The TCR beta cDNA libraries carried unique molecular identifiers. TCRdb recomputed calls from the PCR reads with MiXCR, one row per CDR3 protein. The sample yields 650,000 to 850,000 distinct CDR3 sequences, 53% seen once. The sample holds a few counts of this clonotype. Its antigen is unidentified. Whole-study results and caveats: TRBV segments more frequent in patients than in controls numbered five and included TRBV5-6, TRBV5-1 and TRBV20-1. The study found significantly lower normalized Chao1 diversity in multiple sclerosis patients than in controls. F measure grouped same-batch samples tightly together.

Sequenced: blood. This chain uses TRBV20-1 with TRBJ2-5, with 10 bases that match TRBD1. This TCR came from a girl under 18 with multiple sclerosis. CDR3 loop: CSALKIGPGQGYIETQYF. As DNA, the CDR3 is TGCAGTGCTCTAAAAATTGGGCCGGGACAGGGGTACATAGAGACCCAGTACTTC.